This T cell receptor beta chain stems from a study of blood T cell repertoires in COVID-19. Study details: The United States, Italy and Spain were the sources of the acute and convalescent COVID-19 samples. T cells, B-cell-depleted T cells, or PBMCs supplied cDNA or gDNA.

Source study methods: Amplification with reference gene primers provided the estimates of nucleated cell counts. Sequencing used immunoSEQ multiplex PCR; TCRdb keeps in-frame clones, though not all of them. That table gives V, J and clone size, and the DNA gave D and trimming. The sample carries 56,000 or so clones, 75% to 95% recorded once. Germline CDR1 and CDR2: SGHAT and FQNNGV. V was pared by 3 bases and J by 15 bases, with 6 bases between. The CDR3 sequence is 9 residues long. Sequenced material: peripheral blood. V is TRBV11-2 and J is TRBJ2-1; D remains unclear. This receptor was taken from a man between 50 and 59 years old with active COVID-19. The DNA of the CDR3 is TGTGCCAGCAGCTTTCCTCCGTTCTTC. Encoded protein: CASSFPPFF.